The 17 T cell receptor beta chains given below trace back to one sample, sequenced in a study of T cells in localized non-small cell lung cancer. Libraries were prepared by immunoSEQ multiplex PCR; TCRdb keeps only in-frame clonotypes and omits some of them. The sample lists fewer than 35,000 clones, 85% to 90% occurring once. The specimen comprised peripheral blood, sampled before any cancer treatment. The source is a female donor over 55 with stage I lung adenocarcinoma.

This clone was seen only a few times. This CDR3 is CSVEGVAGGNEQFF. The CDR3 region has the DNA TGCAGCGTTGAAGGGGTAGCGGGAGGCAATGAGCAGTTCTTC. The chain is built from TRBV29-1 and TRBJ2-1; 10 nucleotides align to TRBD2. Germline values: CDR1 SQVTM, CDR2 ANQGSEA. J lost 6 bases, V lost 1 base, and 3 bases had no gene match. The CDR3 spans 14 residues.

The chain joins TRBV7-2 to TRBJ1-2; D is undetermined. V was pared by 3 bases and J by 3 bases, with 14 bases between. Germline-derived CDR1 and CDR2 are SGHTA and FQGNSA. The CDR3 extends over 15 amino acids. DNA of the CDR3: TGTGCCAGCAGCTTCTGGGCCGCGACCGACTATGGCTACACCTTC. Translation: CASSFWAATDYGYTF.

The sample holds a few counts of this clone. The same CDR3 is also encoded by other DNA sequences in this sample. The genes are TRBV11-3 and TRBJ2-5, with D unresolved. Deletions cut 1 base from V and 5 bases from J, with 5 bases between. CDR1 and CDR2 (germline): SGHNT, YENEEA. This CDR3 comprises 12 residues. Here the CDR3 DNA reads TGTGCCAGCAGCTTAGGATCCGAGACCCAGTACTTC. Translating gives CASSLGSETQYF.

The chain is built from TRBV28 and TRBJ1-2; D is ambiguous. V was shortened by 5 bases and J by 4 bases, with 8 bases between the two germline ends. CDR1 is MDHEN and CDR2 is SYDVKM in the germline V gene. The CDR3 runs to 12 residues. The CDR3 region has the DNA TGTGCCAGCAGTGGATGGACCTATGGCTACACCTTC. It specifies CASSGWTYGYTF.

The J gene is TRBJ2-3, the V gene TRBV14, with D tentatively TRBD2 (6 bases). Germline loops: CDR1 SGHDN, CDR2 FVKESK. The ends were cut back, 0 bases at V and 3 bases at J, with 13 bases in the middle. This CDR3 has 16 amino acids. The CDR3 region is CASSQDRGSLTDTQYF. The CDR3, as DNA: TGTGCCAGCAGCCAAGATCGGGGGAGTCTGACAGATACGCAGTATTTT.

This rearrangement joins TRBV5-1 to TRBJ1-1, with TRBD1 identical over 10 bases. After removal of 8 bases from V and 5 bases from J, the junction contained 6 bases not matched to a gene. Germline V gene lookup returns CDR1 SGHRS and CDR2 YFSETQ. The CDR3 sequence is 13 residues long. The CDR3 loop is CASRQGAFTEAFF. The CDR3 DNA is TGCGCCAGTAGACAGGGGGCTTTTACTGAAGCTTTCTTT.

The chain employs TRBV4-3 and TRBJ2-5; D perhaps matches TRBD2 (5 bases). The CDR3 sequence is 15 residues long. With 2 bases removed from V and 2 bases from J, the gap between germline ends came to 12 bases. Germline-derived CDR1 and CDR2 are LGHNA and YSLEER. The chain's CDR3 is CASSQMGSWQETQYF. The CDR3 DNA reads as TGCGCCAGCAGCCAAATGGGGAGTTGGCAAGAGACCCAGTACTTC.

The chain is built from TRBV2 and TRBJ2-5; D may be TRBD1 (5 bases). Germline assignment: CDR1 SNHLY and CDR2 FYNNEI. With 3 bases removed from V and 7 bases from J, the gap between germline ends came to 9 bases. The CDR3 length is 12 residues. CDR3 residues: CASSDRGGTQYF. DNA for the CDR3: TGTGCCAGCAGTGATAGGGGTGGGACCCAGTACTTC. Together with reference TRBV2 and TRBJ2-5, the CDR3 gives the full variable domain: EPEVTQTPSHQVTQMGQEVILRCVPISNHLYFYWYRQILGQKVEFLVSFYNNEISEKSEIFDDQFSVERPDGSNFTLKIRSTKLEDSAMYFCASSDRGGTQYFGPGTRLLVL.

The rearrangement links TRBV4-3 to TRBJ2-3, with 9 bases that match TRBD2. From germline, CDR1 is LGHNA and CDR2 YSLEER. The CDR3 is 18 residues long. V lost 0 bases and J lost 1; bases outside the gene matches: 8. This CDR3 is CASSQDGPAGGRTDTQYF. The DNA for the CDR3 is TGCGCCAGCAGCCAAGATGGTCCAGCGGGAGGACGCACAGATACGCAGTATTTT.

Points on this clone: The sample carries other DNA sequences with the same CDR3. V and J are TRBV11-2 and TRBJ1-1; D is undetermined. Germline values: CDR1 SGHAT, CDR2 FQNNGV. There are 13 residues in the CDR3. Deletions cut 0 bases from V and 5 bases from J, with 7 bases between. CDR3 nucleotides: TGTGCCAGCAGCTTAGAAGGGAGAACTGAAGCTTTCTTT. Translation: CASSLEGRTEAFF.

The chain has TRBV5-4 and TRBJ2-1; 7 positions match TRBD1. CDR1 SGHNT and CDR2 YYREEE come from the germline V gene (reference sequence). The CDR3 runs 13 residues. Losses at the gene ends were 4 bases for V and 6 bases for J; bases not matched to a gene: 4. CDR3 loop: CASSRGQTNEQFF. CDR3 nucleotides: TGTGCCAGCAGCAGGGGGCAAACCAATGAGCAGTTCTTC.

The rearrangement links TRBV7-8 to TRBJ1-1, with a weak D call TRBD1 (5 bases). This CDR3 has 15 amino acids. The V gene lost 1 base and the J gene lost 0 bases, with 9 bases spanning the gap. The germline CDR1 and CDR2 sequences are SGHVS and FQNEAQ. The CDR3 here is CASSLVRGMNTEAFF. The DNA of the CDR3 is TGTGCCAGCAGCTTAGTTCGGGGGATGAACACTGAAGCTTTCTTT.

The chain uses TRBV18 and TRBJ1-4; weak D call: TRBD1 (5 bases). CDR3 length equals 15 residues. Germline values: CDR1 KGHSH, CDR2 LQKENI. The V end was cut by 3 bases, the J end by 0 bases, with 8 bases between. The CDR3 bases are TGTGCCAGCTCACCGGGGCGAGCAACTAATGAAAAACTGTTTTTT. It yields the protein CASSPGRATNEKLFF.

J is TRBJ1-1 and V is TRBV7-9, with D tentatively TRBD1 (6 bases). The CDR3 has 15 residues. The germline gives CDR1 SEHNR, CDR2 FQNEAQ (reference sequence). The V gene lost 7 bases and the J gene lost 0 bases, with 15 bases spanning the gap. This CDR3 reads CASTLGGALNTEAFF. CDR3 DNA sequence: TGTGCCAGCACCCTGGGGGGGGCCCTGAACACTGAAGCTTTCTTT.

The J gene is TRBJ2-7, the V gene TRBV28; D unclear. V was clipped by 5 bases and J by 4 bases, with 9 bases between them. The length of the CDR3 is 12 residues. The germline CDR1 and CDR2 sequences are MDHEN and SYDVKM. This CDR3 reads CASSPVGYEQYF. For the CDR3, the DNA is TGTGCCAGCAGTCCGGTTGGGTACGAGCAGTACTTC.

The chain is built from TRBV4-1 and TRBJ2-7; TRBD1 agrees at 9 bases. The CDR3 runs 14 residues. J gave up 7 bases and V 4 bases, and 8 bases lay outside the gene matches. The germline V gene has CDR1 MGHRA and CDR2 YSYEKL. The chain's CDR3 is CASSPGQGWGEQYF. In DNA form, the CDR3 reads TGCGCCAGCAGCCCAGGACAGGGGTGGGGGGAGCAGTACTTC.

The chain carries TRBV11-2 and TRBJ1-2; TRBD1 aligns across 8 bases. CDR1 SGHAT and CDR2 FQNNGV come from the germline V gene. The CDR3 covers 13 residues. J gave up 7 bases and V 5 bases, and 6 bases lay outside the gene matches. The CDR3 sequence is CASSPDRVGGYTF. The CDR3, as DNA: TGTGCCAGCAGCCCGGACAGGGTGGGTGGCTACACCTTC.